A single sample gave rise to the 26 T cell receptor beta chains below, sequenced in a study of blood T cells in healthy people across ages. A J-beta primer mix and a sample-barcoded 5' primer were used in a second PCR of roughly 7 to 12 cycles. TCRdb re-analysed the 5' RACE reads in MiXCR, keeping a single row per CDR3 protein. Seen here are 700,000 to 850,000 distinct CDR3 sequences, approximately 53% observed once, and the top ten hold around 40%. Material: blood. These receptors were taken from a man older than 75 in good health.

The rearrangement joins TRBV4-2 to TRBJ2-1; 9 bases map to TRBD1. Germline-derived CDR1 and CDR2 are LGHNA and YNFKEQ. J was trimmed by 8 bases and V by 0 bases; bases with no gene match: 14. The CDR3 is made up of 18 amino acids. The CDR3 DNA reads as TGTGCCAGCAGCCAAGAGGGGGGGACAGGGAGGAGGATAGATGAGCAGTTCTTC. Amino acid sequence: CASSQEGGTGRRIDEQFF.

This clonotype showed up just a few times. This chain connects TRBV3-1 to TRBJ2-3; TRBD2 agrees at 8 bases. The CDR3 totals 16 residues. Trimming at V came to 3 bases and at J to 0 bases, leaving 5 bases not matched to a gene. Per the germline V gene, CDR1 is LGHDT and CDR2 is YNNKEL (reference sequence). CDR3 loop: CASSHTAGGSTDTQYF. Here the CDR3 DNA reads TGTGCCAGCAGCCACACGGCGGGAGGTAGCACAGATACGCAGTATTTT.

The CDR3 loop is CASSADLAGGREQYF. As DNA, the CDR3 is TGTGCCAGCAGCGCGGACCTAGCGGGAGGAAGGGAGCAGTACTTC. V is TRBV9 and J is TRBJ2-7; TRBD2 aligns across 11 bases. Germline values: CDR1 SGDLS, CDR2 YYNGEE. J gave up 7 bases and V 3 bases, and 9 bases lay outside the gene matches. This CDR3 region has 15 residues.

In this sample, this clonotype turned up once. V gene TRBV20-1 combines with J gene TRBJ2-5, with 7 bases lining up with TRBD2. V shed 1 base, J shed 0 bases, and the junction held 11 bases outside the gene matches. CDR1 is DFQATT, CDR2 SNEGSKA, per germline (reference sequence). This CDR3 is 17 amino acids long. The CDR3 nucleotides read TGCAGTGCTAGAGGAGAAGGGAAGCGGGGAGACCAAGAGACCCAGTACTTC. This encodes CSARGEGKRGDQETQYF.

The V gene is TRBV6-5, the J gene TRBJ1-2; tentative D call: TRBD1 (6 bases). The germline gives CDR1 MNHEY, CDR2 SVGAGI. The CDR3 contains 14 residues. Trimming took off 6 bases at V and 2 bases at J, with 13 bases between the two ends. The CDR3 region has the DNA TGTGCCAGCAGGCGACAGGCTGGAAACTATGGCTACACCTTC. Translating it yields CASRRQAGNYGYTF.

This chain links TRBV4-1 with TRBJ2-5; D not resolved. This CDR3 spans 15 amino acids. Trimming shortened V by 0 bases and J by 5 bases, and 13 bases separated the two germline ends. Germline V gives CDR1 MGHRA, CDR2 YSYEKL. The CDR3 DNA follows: TGCGCCAGCAGCCAAGATGTGGCCAGAAGGGAGACCCAGTACTTC. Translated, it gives CASSQDVARRETQYF.

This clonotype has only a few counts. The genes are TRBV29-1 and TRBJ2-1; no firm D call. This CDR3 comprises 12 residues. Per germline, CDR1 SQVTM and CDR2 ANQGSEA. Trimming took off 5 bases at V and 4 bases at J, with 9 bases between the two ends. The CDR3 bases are TGCAGCGTTTCGGGTGGTTACAATGAGCAGTTCTTC. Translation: CSVSGGYNEQFF.

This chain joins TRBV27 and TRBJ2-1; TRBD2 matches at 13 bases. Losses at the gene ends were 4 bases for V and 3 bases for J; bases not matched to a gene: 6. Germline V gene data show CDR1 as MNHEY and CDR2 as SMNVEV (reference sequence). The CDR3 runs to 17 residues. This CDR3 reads CASSSRTSGRLYNEQFF. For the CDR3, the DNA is TGTGCCAGCAGTTCAAGGACTAGCGGGAGACTCTACAATGAGCAGTTCTTC.

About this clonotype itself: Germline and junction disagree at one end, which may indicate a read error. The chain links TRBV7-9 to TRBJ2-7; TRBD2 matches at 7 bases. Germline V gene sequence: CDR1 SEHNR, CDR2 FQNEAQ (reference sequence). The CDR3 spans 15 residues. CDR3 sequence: CTSSRDSGPSYEQYF. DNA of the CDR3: TGTACCAGCAGCCGTGATAGCGGGCCCAGCTACGAGCAGTACTTC.

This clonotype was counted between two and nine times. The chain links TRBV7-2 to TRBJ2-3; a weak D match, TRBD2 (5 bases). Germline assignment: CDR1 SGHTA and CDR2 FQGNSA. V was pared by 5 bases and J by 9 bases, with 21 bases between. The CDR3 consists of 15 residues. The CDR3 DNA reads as TGTGCCAGCAGCAAGAACTCGGGATTCCAGAGCACGCAGTATTTT. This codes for CASSKNSGFQSTQYF.

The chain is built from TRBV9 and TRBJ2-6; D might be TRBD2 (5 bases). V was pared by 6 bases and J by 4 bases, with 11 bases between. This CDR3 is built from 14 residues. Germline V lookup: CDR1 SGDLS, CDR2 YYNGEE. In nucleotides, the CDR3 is TGTGCCAGCAACCCTAGCATCGGGGCCAACGTCCTGACTTTC. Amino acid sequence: CASNPSIGANVLTF. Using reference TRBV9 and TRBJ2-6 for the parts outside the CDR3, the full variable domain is DSGVTQTPKHLITATGQRVTLRCSPRSGDLSVYWYQQSLDQGLQFLIQYYNGEERAKGNILERFSAQQFPDLHSELNLSSLELGDSALYFCASNPSIGANVLTFGAGSRLTVL.

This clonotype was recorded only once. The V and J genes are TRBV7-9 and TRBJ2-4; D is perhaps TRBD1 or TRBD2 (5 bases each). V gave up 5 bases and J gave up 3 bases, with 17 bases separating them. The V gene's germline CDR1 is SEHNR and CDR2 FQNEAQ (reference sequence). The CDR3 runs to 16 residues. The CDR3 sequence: CASSIGPGTVKNIQYF. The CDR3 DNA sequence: TGTGCCAGCAGCATCGGGCCCGGGACGGTCAAAAACATTCAGTACTTC.

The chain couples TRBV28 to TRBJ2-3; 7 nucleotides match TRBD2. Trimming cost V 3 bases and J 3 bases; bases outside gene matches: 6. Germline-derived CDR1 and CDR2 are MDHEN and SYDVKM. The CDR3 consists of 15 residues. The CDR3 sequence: CASSFGAGATDTQYF. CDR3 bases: TGTGCCAGCAGTTTTGGTGCGGGAGCAACAGATACGCAGTATTTT. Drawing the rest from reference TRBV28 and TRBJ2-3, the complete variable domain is DVKVTQSSRYLVKRTGEKVFLECVQDMDHENMFWYRQDPGLGLRLIYFSYDVKMKEKGDIPEGYSVSREKKERFSLILESASTNQTSMYLCASSFGAGATDTQYFGPGTRLTVL.

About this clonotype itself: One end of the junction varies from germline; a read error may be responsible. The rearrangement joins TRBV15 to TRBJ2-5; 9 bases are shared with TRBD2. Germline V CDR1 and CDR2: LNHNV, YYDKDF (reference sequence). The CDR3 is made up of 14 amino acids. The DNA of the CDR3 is TGTGCCGCCAGCATCCACATGGGACTAGCCCAGCAGTACTTC. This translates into CAASIHMGLAQQYF.

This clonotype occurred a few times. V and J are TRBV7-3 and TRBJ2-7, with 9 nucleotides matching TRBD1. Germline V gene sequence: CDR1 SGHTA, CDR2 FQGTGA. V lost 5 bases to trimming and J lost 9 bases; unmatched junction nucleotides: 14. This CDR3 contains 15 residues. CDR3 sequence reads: CASSPLGQGIGRQYF. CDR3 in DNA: TGTGCCAGCAGCCCACTGGGACAGGGAATAGGTCGGCAGTACTTC.

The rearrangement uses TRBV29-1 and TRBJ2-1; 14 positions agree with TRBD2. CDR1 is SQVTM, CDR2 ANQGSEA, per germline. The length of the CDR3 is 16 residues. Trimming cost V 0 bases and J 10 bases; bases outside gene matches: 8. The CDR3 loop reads CSVEDRGTSGRGEQFF. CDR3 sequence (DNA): TGCAGCGTTGAAGATCGGGGGACTAGCGGGAGAGGGGAGCAGTTCTTC.

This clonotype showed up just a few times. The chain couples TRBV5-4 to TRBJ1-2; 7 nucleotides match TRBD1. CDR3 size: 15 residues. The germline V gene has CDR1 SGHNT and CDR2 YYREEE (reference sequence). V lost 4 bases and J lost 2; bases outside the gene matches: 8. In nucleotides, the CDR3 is TGTGCCAGCAGCCCATGGGGACAGATGAACTATGGCTACACCTTC. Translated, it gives CASSPWGQMNYGYTF.

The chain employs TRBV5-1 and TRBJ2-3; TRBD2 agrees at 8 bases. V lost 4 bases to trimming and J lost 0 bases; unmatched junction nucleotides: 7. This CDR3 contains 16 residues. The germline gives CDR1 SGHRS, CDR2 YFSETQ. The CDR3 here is CASSLPGLESTDTQYF. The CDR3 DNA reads TGCGCCAGCAGCCTCCCGGGACTAGAAAGCACAGATACGCAGTATTTT. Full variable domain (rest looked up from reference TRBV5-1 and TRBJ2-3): KAGVTQTPRYLIKTRGQQVTLSCSPISGHRSVSWYQQTPGQGLQFLFEYFSETQRNKGNFPGRFSGRQFSNSRSEMNVSTLELGDSALYLCASSLPGLESTDTQYFGPGTRLTVL.

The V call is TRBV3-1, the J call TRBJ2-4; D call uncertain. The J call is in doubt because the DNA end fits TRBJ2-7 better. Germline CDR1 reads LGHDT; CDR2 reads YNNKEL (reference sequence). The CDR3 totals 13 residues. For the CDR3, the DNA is TGTGCCAGCAGCTACCAGTCCCCCTACGAGCAGTACTTC. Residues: CASSYQSPYEQYF.

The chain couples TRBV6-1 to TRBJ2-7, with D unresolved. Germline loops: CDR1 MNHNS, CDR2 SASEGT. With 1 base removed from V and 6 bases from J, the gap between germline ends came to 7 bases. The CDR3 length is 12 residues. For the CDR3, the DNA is TGTGCCAGCAGTGAAGGCTCCGCCGAGCAGTACTTC. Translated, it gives CASSEGSAEQYF.

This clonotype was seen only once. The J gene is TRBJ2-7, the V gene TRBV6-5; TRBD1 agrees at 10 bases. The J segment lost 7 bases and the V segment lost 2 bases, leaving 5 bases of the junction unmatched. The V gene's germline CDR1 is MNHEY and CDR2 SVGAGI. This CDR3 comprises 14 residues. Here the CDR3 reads CASSYRRTGGEQYF. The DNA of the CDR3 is TGTGCCAGCAGTTACCGACGGACAGGGGGTGAGCAGTACTTC.

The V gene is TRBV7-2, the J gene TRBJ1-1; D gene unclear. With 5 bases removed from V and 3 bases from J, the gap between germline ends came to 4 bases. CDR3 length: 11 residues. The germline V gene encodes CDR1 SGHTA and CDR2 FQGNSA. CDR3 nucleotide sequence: TGTGCCAGCAGCCCCTACACTGAAGCTTTCTTT. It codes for CASSPYTEAFF.

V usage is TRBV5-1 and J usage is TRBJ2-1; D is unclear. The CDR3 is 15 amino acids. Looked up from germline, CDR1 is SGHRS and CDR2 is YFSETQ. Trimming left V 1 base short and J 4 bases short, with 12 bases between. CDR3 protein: CASSLTLDGYNEQFF. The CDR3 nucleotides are TGCGCCAGCAGCTTGACGCTAGACGGATACAATGAGCAGTTCTTC. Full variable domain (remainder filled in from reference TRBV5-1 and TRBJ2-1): KAGVTQTPRYLIKTRGQQVTLSCSPISGHRSVSWYQQTPGQGLQFLFEYFSETQRNKGNFPGRFSGRQFSNSRSEMNVSTLELGDSALYLCASSLTLDGYNEQFFGPGTRLTVL.

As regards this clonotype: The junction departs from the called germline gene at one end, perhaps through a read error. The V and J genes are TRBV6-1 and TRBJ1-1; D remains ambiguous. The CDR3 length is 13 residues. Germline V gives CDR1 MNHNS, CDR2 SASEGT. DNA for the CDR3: TGTGCCAGCAGTGAAACGTGGTACACTGAAACTTTCTTT. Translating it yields CASSETWYTETFF.

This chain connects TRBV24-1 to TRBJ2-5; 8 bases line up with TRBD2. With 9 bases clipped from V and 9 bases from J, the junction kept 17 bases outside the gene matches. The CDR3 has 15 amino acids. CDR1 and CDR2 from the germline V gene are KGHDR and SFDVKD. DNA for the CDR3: TGTGCCACCGGGGATCGACTAGCGATTAAGAGAGCCCAGTACTTC. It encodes CATGDRLAIKRAQYF.

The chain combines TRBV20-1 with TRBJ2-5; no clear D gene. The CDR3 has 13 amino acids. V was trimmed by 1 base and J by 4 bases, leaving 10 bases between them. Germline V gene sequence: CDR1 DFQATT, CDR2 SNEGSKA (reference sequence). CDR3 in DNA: TGCAGTGCTAGAGTTGTGGTGGGAGAGACCCAGTACTTC. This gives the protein CSARVVVGETQYF.